A selection of T cell receptor beta chains follows, all from one sample in a study of blood T cell repertoires in COVID-19. Using immunoSEQ multiplex PCR, the repertoire was profiled, and TCRdb retains in-frame clones only, with some absent. The sample holds a few hundred thousand clones; approximately 90% are singletons and the top ten take 2.5% to 3.5%. The sequenced sample consisted of peripheral blood. Source of these receptors: a woman aged 30 to 39 with active or convalescent COVID-19. Both conserved end residues are part of each CDR3. A D gene is named only where the DNA matches it firmly. Clone size is shown for a subset of rows, as once, few, many or a class of expanded clone.

>TRBJ1-2|.|TRBV27|.
CASKVQGTHYGYTF
TGTGCCAGCAAAGTACAGGGCACGCACTATGGCTACACCTTC
>TRBJ1-1|.|TRBV14|.
CASSQDMSAFF
TGTGCCAGCAGCCAAGATATGAGTGCTTTCTTT
>TRBJ2-5|.|TRBV5-4|.
CASSLGGATLQETQYF
TGTGCCAGCAGCTTGGGTGGGGCGACCCTCCAAGAGACCCAGTACTTC
>TRBJ2-3|.|TRBV19|TRBD2
CASSIGSGGLPDTQYF
TGTGCCAGTAGTATTGGTAGCGGGGGGCTACCAGATACGCAGTATTTT
>TRBJ1-1|.|TRBV12-3/TRBV12-4|.
CASTLDRNTEAFF
TGTGCCAGCACCCTGGACAGGAACACTGAAGCTTTCTTT
>TRBJ2-2|.|TRBV19|TRBD2
CASTPRLAGETGELFF
TGTGCCAGTACCCCAAGACTAGCGGGGGAGACCGGGGAGCTGTTTTTT
>TRBJ2-3|.|TRBV29-1|TRBD1
CSVSGTGSPTDTQYF
TGCAGCGTGAGTGGGACAGGGTCACCCACAGATACGCAGTATTTT
>TRBJ2-3|.|TRBV5-6|TRBD1
CASSRTGATDTQYF
TGTGCCAGCAGCAGGACAGGAGCCACAGATACGCAGTATTTT
>TRBJ1-1|.|TRBV19|.
CASSINLKANTEAFF
TGTGCCAGTAGTATAAATTTGAAAGCCAACACTGAAGCTTTCTTT
>TRBJ2-7|.|TRBV4-2|TRBD2
CASSQGPSGASYEQYF
TGTGCCAGCAGCCAAGGACCTAGCGGGGCCTCCTACGAGCAGTACTTC
>TRBJ1-5|.|TRBV3-1/TRBV3-2|.
CASSQSRVSQPQHF
TGTGCCAGCAGCCAATCCAGGGTTTCTCAGCCCCAGCATTTT
>TRBJ2-5|.|TRBV11-2|TRBD1
CASSRTGGQYF
TGTGCCAGCAGCCGGACAGGGGGCCAGTACTTC
>TRBJ2-7|.|TRBV18|TRBD1
CASSPRTGNDEQYF
TGTGCCAGCTCACCACGGACAGGGAACGACGAGCAGTACTTC
>TRBJ2-7|once|TRBV6-2/TRBV6-3|.
CASSYRVPLRVEQYF
TGTGCCAGCAGTTACCGAGTACCCCTCAGGGTTGAGCAGTACTTC
>TRBJ1-3|.|TRBV4-2|.
CASSHFQGEGGNTIYF
TGTGCCAGCAGCCATTTCCAAGGGGAGGGAGGAAACACCATATATTTT
>TRBJ1-6|.|TRBV19|.
CASSIDPQATTPLHF
TGTGCCAGTAGTATAGACCCACAGGCAACGACACCCCTCCACTTT
>TRBJ2-3|.|TRBV27|.
CASSSYTPPTRASTDTQYF
TGTGCCAGCAGTTCTTATACCCCCCCGACTAGGGCTAGCACAGATACGCAGTATTTT
>TRBJ2-5|.|TRBV9|TRBD2
CASSPRVGGAETQYF
TGTGCCAGCAGCCCCCGAGTCGGGGGGGCGGAGACCCAGTACTTC
>TRBJ2-5|few|TRBV29-1|.
CSVGQAKGTQYF
TGCAGCGTTGGACAGGCTAAGGGGACCCAGTACTTC
>TRBJ2-1|.|TRBV9|TRBD2
CASSVYGLDNEQFF
TGTGCCAGCAGCGTCTATGGACTAGACAATGAGCAGTTCTTC
>TRBJ1-2|.|TRBV7-2|.
CASSTATYGYTF
TGTGCCTCCTCGACAGCAACCTATGGCTACACCTTC
>TRBJ2-7|.|TRBV29-1|.
CSALTGPYEQYF
TGCAGCGCTCTTACAGGTCCCTACGAGCAGTACTTC
>TRBJ2-2|.|TRBV5-4|TRBD2
CASSLAGGLGTGELFF
TGTGCCAGCAGCTTAGCGGGGGGGCTCGGCACCGGGGAGCTGTTTTTT
>TRBJ1-4|.|TRBV7-2|TRBD1
CASSRDRANEKLFF
TGTGCCAGCAGCAGGGACAGGGCAAATGAAAAACTGTTTTTT
>TRBJ2-7|.|TRBV19|.
CASSGGWGPYEQYF
TGTGCCAGTAGTGGAGGGTGGGGCCCCTACGAGCAGTACTTC
>TRBJ1-2|.|TRBV20-1|.
CSAHQGYGYTF
TGCAGTGCTCACCAGGGGTATGGCTACACCTTC
>TRBJ2-3|many|TRBV6-2/TRBV6-3|.
CASSAWGGLRFWNTQYF
TGTGCCAGCAGTGCATGGGGGGGCCTAAGATTTTGGAATACGCAGTATTTT
>TRBJ1-1|.|TRBV2|.
CASSRGQNTEAFF
TGTGCCAGCAGCCGAGGACAGAACACTGAAGCTTTCTTT
>TRBJ2-1|.|TRBV7-2|TRBD2
CASSYPRLAGNEQFF
TGTGCCAGCAGCTACCCCAGACTAGCGGGCAATGAGCAGTTCTTC
>TRBJ1-2|.|TRBV25-1|TRBD1
CASRTGSNYGYTF
TGTGCCAGCAGGACAGGGAGTAATTATGGCTACACCTTC
>TRBJ1-5|.|TRBV5-6|TRBD1
CASSLSWTGGAGNQPQHF
TGTGCCAGCAGCTTGAGCTGGACAGGGGGCGCGGGCAATCAGCCCCAGCATTTT
>TRBJ1-4|.|TRBV24-1|TRBD1
CATSDSQGAGEKLFF
TGTGCCACCAGTGACTCTCAGGGGGCTGGTGAAAAACTGTTTTTT
>TRBJ1-5|.|TRBV7-2|.
CASSPQGQGQPQHF
TGTGCCAGCAGCCCCCAGGGGCAGGGTCAGCCCCAGCATTTT
>TRBJ2-7|.|TRBV21-1|.
CASSKTNRESYEQYF
TGTGCCAGCAGCAAAACTAACAGGGAGTCCTACGAGCAGTACTTC
>TRBJ1-5|.|TRBV10-3|TRBD1
CAISESPTGQNQPQHF
TGTGCCATCAGTGAGTCGCCGACAGGGCAGAATCAGCCCCAGCATTTT
>TRBJ2-1|.|TRBV30|TRBD1
CAWGITGAGEQFF
TGTGCCTGGGGGATTACAGGGGCTGGTGAGCAGTTCTTC
>TRBJ2-1|once|TRBV4-3|.
CASSTWENEQFF
TGCGCCAGCAGCACGTGGGAGAATGAGCAGTTCTTC
>TRBJ1-3|few|TRBV15|.
CATEERGSSGNTIYF
TGTGCCACCGAGGAGCGGGGAAGCTCTGGAAACACCATATATTTT
>TRBJ1-1|.|TRBV18|.
CASSRGREGSTEAFF
TGTGCCAGCTCACGGGGACGGGAGGGGAGCACTGAAGCTTTCTTT
>TRBJ2-7|.|TRBV6-6|TRBD1
CASSQPGTGSEEQYF
TGTGCCAGCAGCCAACCGGGGACAGGGTCGGAAGAGCAGTACTTC